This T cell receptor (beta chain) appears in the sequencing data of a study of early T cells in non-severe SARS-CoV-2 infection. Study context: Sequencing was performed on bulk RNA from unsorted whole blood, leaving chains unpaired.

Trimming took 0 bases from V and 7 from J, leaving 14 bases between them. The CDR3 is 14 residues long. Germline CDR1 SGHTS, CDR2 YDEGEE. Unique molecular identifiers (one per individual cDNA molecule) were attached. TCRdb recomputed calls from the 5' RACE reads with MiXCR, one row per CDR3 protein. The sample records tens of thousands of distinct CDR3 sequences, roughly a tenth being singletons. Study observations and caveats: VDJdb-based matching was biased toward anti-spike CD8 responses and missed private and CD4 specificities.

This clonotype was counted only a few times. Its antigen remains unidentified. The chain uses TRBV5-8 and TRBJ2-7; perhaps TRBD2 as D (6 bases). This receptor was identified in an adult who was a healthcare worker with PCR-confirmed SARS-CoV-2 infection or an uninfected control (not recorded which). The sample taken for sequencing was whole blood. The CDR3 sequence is CASSLVSGAREQYF. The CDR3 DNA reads TGTGCCAGCAGCTTGGTTAGCGGTGCCAGGGAGCAGTACTTC.